A single T cell receptor beta chain is shown here with its context. Its antigen is undetermined. The data originate from a study of OX40 agonist ivuxolimab in advanced cancers. Whole-study context: Participants could have had prior anti-PD-1, anti-PD-L1 or anti-CTLA-4 therapy, and around 43% had some. A partial response was reached by three patients: one with hepatocellular carcinoma and two with cutaneous melanoma. Study results and limitations: A proportion of nonresponders additionally exhibited low normalized T-cell clonal expansion. Clonal expansion was seen in CD4+ and CD8+ blood T cells by week 6 at 0.1 to 3.0 mg/kg.

The V and J ends lost 1 base and 3 bases respectively, with 17 bases between them. The V gene's germline CDR1 is SGHNT and CDR2 YYREEE (reference sequence). The CDR3 has 17 amino acids. The assay was immunoSEQ multiplex PCR, and TCRdb's table has in-frame clones only and misses some. The table shows some 26,000 clones, with roughly four fifths occurring only once. The chain combines TRBV5-4 with TRBJ2-1; D may correspond to TRBD1 or TRBD2 (6 bases each). This receptor was taken from an adult with an advanced solid tumor such as melanoma, head and neck, liver or kidney cancer. The specimen was CD4+ or CD8+ T cells sorted from blood, collected in a trial of the OX40 agonist ivuxolimab. The CDR3 DNA reads TGTGCCAGCAGCTTGTCTGGGGGCGGGGCGCTCTACAATGAGCAGTTCTTC. Protein sequence: CASSLSGGGALYNEQFF.